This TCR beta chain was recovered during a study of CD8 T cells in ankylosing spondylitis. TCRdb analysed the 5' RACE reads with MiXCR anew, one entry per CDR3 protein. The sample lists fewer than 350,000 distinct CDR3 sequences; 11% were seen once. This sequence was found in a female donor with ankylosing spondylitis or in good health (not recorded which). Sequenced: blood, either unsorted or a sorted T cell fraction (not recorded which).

The CDR3 bases are TGCAGTGCTAGAGACGCCGGGACTAGCGTCTACGAGCAGTACTTC. Translation: CSARDAGTSVYEQYF. V is TRBV20-1 and J is TRBJ2-7, with 10 bases lining up with TRBD2. Losses at the gene ends were 0 bases for V and 3 bases for J; bases not matched to a gene: 5. CDR3 size: 15 residues. Germline CDR1 and CDR2: DFQATT and SNEGSKA (reference sequence).